Included here is one T cell receptor beta chain sequence, with context. Its antigen is as yet unknown. The time point was: newly diagnosed, previously untreated cHL patient sample. Thawed PBMCs yielded CD4+ T cells through magnetic negative selection. Untreated, newly diagnosed classical Hodgkin lymphoma PBMCs were comparators. Sequencing used immunoSEQ multiplex PCR; TCRdb keeps in-frame clones, though not all of them. Found here are some 16,000 clones, about 90% of them singletons; the top ten hold 0.5% to 0.55%. This specimen belongs to a study of PD-1 blockade in classical Hodgkin lymphoma. Study conclusions and caveats: Repertoire differences have undefined causes, possibly disease activity or prior therapy. Compared with healthy donors, newly diagnosed patients reportedly showed lower baseline TCR diversity.

Germline loops: CDR1 MNHEY, CDR2 SMNVEV (reference sequence). The CDR3 has 16 amino acids. The V segment lost 2 bases and the J segment 5 bases; nucleotides outside the gene matches: 4. J is TRBJ2-2 and V is TRBV27; 11 bases map to TRBD1. This receptor was taken from a human donor with classical Hodgkin lymphoma. The sequenced material came from CD4+ T cells from blood. The CDR3 nucleotides read TGTGCCAGCAGTTTAAGGACAGGGGGCTGGACCGGGGAGCTGTTTTTT. It yields the protein CASSLRTGGWTGELFF.